One and the same sample provided the 26 T cell receptor beta chains below, sequenced in a study of cytomegalovirus exposure and HLA in healthy donors. The PCR had 60 Vbeta and 13 Jbeta primers. Libraries were prepared by immunoSEQ multiplex PCR; TCRdb keeps only in-frame clonotypes and omits some of them. Of 95,000 to 150,000 clones in the sample, approximately 80% were seen once. The sample consisted of PBMCs. These receptors were taken from a human donor in good health.

This clone was detected only a few times. This chain uses TRBV9 with TRBJ2-1; the D is unclear. V was clipped by 3 bases and J by 0 bases, with 19 bases between them. The CDR3 loop spans 18 amino acids. The germline V gene encodes CDR1 SGDLS and CDR2 YYNGEE. The CDR3 region has the DNA TGTGCCAGCAGCGGAGGCCCGCCAGACTTCATCTCCTACAATGAGCAGTTCTTC. Amino acids: CASSGGPPDFISYNEQFF.

This chain links TRBV2 with TRBJ1-4; D not certain. Trimming took 5 bases from V and 8 from J, leaving 15 bases between them. The CDR3 loop spans 14 amino acids. CDR1 and CDR2 (germline): SNHLY, FYNNEI. The CDR3 reads CASSLAPSVEKLFF. DNA of the CDR3: TGTGCCAGCAGTCTGGCCCCCAGTGTGGAAAAACTGTTTTTT.

This clone has just a few counts. The chain employs TRBV4-2 and TRBJ1-3; D remains ambiguous. This CDR3 comprises 16 residues. The V and J ends lost 2 bases and 8 bases respectively, with 19 bases between them. CDR1 is LGHNA, CDR2 YNFKEQ, per germline. The CDR3 reads CASSQKREGSPDTIYF. DNA of the CDR3: TGTGCCAGCAGCCAAAAAAGGGAGGGATCCCCGGACACCATATATTTT.

This clone was picked up a small number of times. V gene TRBV9 combines with J gene TRBJ2-3; 8 positions agree with TRBD2. The CDR3 sequence is 17 residues long. After removal of 4 bases from V and 7 bases from J, the junction contained 17 bases not matched to a gene. Germline assignment: CDR1 SGDLS and CDR2 YYNGEE. Here the CDR3 DNA reads TGTGCCAGCAGCCCCTCCACGAGCGGGGGCCTGGGGAATACGCAGTATTTT. Protein sequence: CASSPSTSGGLGNTQYF.

This clone has only a few counts. V and J are TRBV7-8 and TRBJ2-5, with D tentatively TRBD2 (5 bases). CDR1 is SGHVS and CDR2 is FQNEAQ in the germline V gene. The CDR3 extends over 12 amino acids. V shed 2 bases and J shed 5 bases, with 6 bases lying between them. The CDR3 nucleotides are TGTGCCAGCAGCTTACGGAGGGAGACCCAGTACTTC. Amino acid sequence: CASSLRRETQYF.

The J gene is TRBJ1-1, the V gene TRBV27; D gene unclear. The germline CDR1 and CDR2 sequences are MNHEY and SMNVEV (reference sequence). The CDR3 is made up of 14 amino acids. The V gene lost 5 bases and the J gene lost 4 bases, with 14 bases spanning the gap. The CDR3: CASSNLGGITEAFF. The CDR3 nucleotides read TGTGCCAGCAGTAACCTGGGAGGGATCACTGAAGCTTTCTTT.

The chain couples TRBV11-3 to TRBJ2-5, with D tentatively TRBD1 (5 bases). The CDR3 length is 14 residues. Trimming stripped 5 bases from V and 5 bases from J, with 15 bases between. The V gene's germline CDR1 is SGHNT and CDR2 YENEEA. CDR3 DNA sequence: TGTGCCAGCAGCCGTGGACAAGTGGGGGAGACCCAGTACTTC. Protein product: CASSRGQVGETQYF. Combining the CDR3 with reference TRBV11-3 and TRBJ2-5 gives the whole variable domain EAGVVQSPRYKIIEKKQPVAFWCNPISGHNTLYWYLQNLGQGPELLIRYENEEAVDDSQLPKDRFSAERLKGVDSTLKIQPAELGDSAVYLCASSRGQVGETQYFGPGTRLLVL.

The J gene is TRBJ1-3, the V gene TRBV28; no clear D. The germline V gene has CDR1 MDHEN and CDR2 SYDVKM. The CDR3 has 16 residues. V lost 7 bases, J lost 0 bases, and 16 bases lay in between. Written as DNA, the CDR3 is TGTGCCAGCACCCGACCGGAGGATTACTCTGGAAACACCATATATTTT. Encoded protein: CASTRPEDYSGNTIYF.

This clone has more than one count but fewer than ten. This rearrangement joins TRBV7-9 to TRBJ2-1; 14 nucleotides agree with TRBD2. Germline lookup yields CDR1 SEHNR and CDR2 FQNEAQ (reference sequence). Unmatched junction bases numbered 12, after V lost 5 bases and J lost 6 bases. The CDR3 totals 18 residues. CDR3 in amino acids: CASSRGTSGRRLGNEQFF. DNA for the CDR3: TGTGCCAGCAGCAGAGGGACTAGCGGGAGACGTTTGGGCAATGAGCAGTTCTTC.

There are a few counts of this clone. This chain uses TRBV5-1 with TRBJ1-2; 8 nucleotides line up with TRBD1. The V segment lost 4 bases and the J segment 4 bases; nucleotides outside the gene matches: 6. The CDR3 contains 14 residues. Germline CDR1 reads SGHRS; CDR2 reads YFSETQ. This CDR3 is CASSRTGGRYGYTF. DNA of the CDR3: TGCGCCAGCAGCCGAACAGGGGGTCGCTATGGCTACACCTTC.

The CDR3 here is CASSFRTGTFYEQYF. For the CDR3, the DNA is TGCGCCAGCAGCTTTCGGACAGGGACGTTCTACGAGCAGTACTTC. This chain uses TRBV5-1 with TRBJ2-7; 8 positions match TRBD1. CDR1 is SGHRS, CDR2 YFSETQ, per germline. The CDR3 loop spans 15 amino acids. V lost 2 bases, J lost 3 bases, and 7 bases stayed unmatched.

The chain links TRBV7-9 to TRBJ2-7; 7 nucleotides agree with TRBD1. There are 12 residues in the CDR3. The J segment lost 4 bases and the V segment lost 5 bases, leaving 2 bases of the junction unmatched. Per germline, CDR1 SEHNR and CDR2 FQNEAQ (reference sequence). The CDR3 nucleotides are TGTGCCAGCAGCCCCAGGGGGTACGAGCAGTACTTC. This sequence encodes CASSPRGYEQYF.

Points on this clone: The junction differs from germline at one of its ends, possibly a read error. CDR3 residues: CASSLDSGTSLYPVLIF. Here the CDR3 DNA reads TGTGCCAGCAGCTTAGATTCCGGGACTAGCCTCTATCCGGTCTTGATCTTC. This chain links TRBV11-2 with TRBJ2-1, with TRBD2 identical over 9 bases. This CDR3 region has 17 residues. Per the germline V gene, CDR1 is SGHAT and CDR2 is FQNNGV.

V is TRBV18 and J is TRBJ2-5; a possible D gene is TRBD1 (6 bases). The better agreement between TRBJ2-7 and the DNA end casts doubt on the J call. The V gene's germline CDR1 is KGHSH and CDR2 LQKENI. This CDR3 is 14 amino acids long. CDR3 amino acids: CASSPPGHPYEQYF. Here the CDR3 DNA reads TGTGCCAGCTCACCACCGGGACACCCCTACGAGCAGTACTTC.

The chain carries TRBV5-6 and TRBJ1-4; no definite D call. Per the germline V gene, CDR1 is SGHDT and CDR2 is YYEEEE. Trimming cost V 0 bases and J 0 bases, with 12 bases left between them. The length of the CDR3 is 17 residues. Here the CDR3 reads CASSLVGNTATNEKLFF. The CDR3 nucleotides are TGTGCCAGCAGCTTGGTCGGGAATACAGCAACTAATGAAAAACTGTTTTTT.

This clone was found a few times. V usage is TRBV9 and J usage is TRBJ1-2, with TRBD1 identical over 9 bases. Unmatched junction bases numbered 8, after V lost 3 bases and J lost 2 bases. Per the germline V gene, CDR1 is SGDLS and CDR2 is YYNGEE. The CDR3 covers 16 residues. The CDR3 DNA reads TGTGCCAGCAGCGAGGGGGCCGGGACAGGGAACTATGGCTACACCTTC. It yields the protein CASSEGAGTGNYGYTF. Full variable domain (rest looked up from reference TRBV9 and TRBJ1-2): DSGVTQTPKHLITATGQRVTLRCSPRSGDLSVYWYQQSLDQGLQFLIQYYNGEERAKGNILERFSAQQFPDLHSELNLSSLELGDSALYFCASSEGAGTGNYGYTFGSGTRLTVV.

The rearrangement uses TRBV6-5 and TRBJ2-1; 14 bases agree with TRBD2. The CDR3 spans 15 residues. Per germline, CDR1 MNHEY and CDR2 SVGAGI. J lost 12 bases, V lost 6 bases, and 10 bases had no gene match. In nucleotides, the CDR3 is TGTGCCAGCAGCCAGGGACTAGCGGGAGTGAGGAGGCAGTTCTTC. It is translated as CASSQGLAGVRRQFF.

The chain uses TRBV6-5 and TRBJ2-5; TRBD2 might be the D (5 bases). The DNA end favors TRBJ2-7, so the J call may be wrong. The germline gives CDR1 MNHEY, CDR2 SVGAGI. This CDR3 comprises 14 residues. The CDR3 DNA reads TGTGCCAGCAGTTCGTACCAACTAGTCCACGAGCAGTACTTC. Encoded protein: CASSSYQLVHEQYF.

The chain uses TRBV4-1 and TRBJ2-1; 12 nucleotides match TRBD1. This CDR3 is built from 17 residues. With 0 bases clipped from V and 6 bases from J, the junction kept 6 bases outside the gene matches. Germline CDR1 reads MGHRA; CDR2 reads YSYEKL. DNA of the CDR3: TGCGCCAGCAGCCAAGATCGGGGACAGGGGGCTCGCAATGAGCAGTTCTTC. Translated: CASSQDRGQGARNEQFF.

The J gene is TRBJ2-7, the V gene TRBV4-1; maybe TRBD2 (6 bases). This CDR3 spans 17 amino acids. V lost 1 base and J lost 4, with 20 bases in between. Germline V gene sequence: CDR1 MGHRA, CDR2 YSYEKL. DNA of the CDR3: TGCGCCAGCAGCCAAGGCAGGGACGAGGCGGGACCTTACGAGCAGTACTTC. Translating gives CASSQGRDEAGPYEQYF.

The chain employs TRBV19 and TRBJ1-1, with TRBD1 as a possible D gene (6 bases). CDR1 LNHDA and CDR2 SQIVND come from the germline V gene (reference sequence). The CDR3 loop spans 13 amino acids. V lost 8 bases to trimming and J lost 4 bases, with 14 bases between them. Here the CDR3 DNA reads TGTGCCAGTTACGCAGGGGTTGGCACTGAAGCTTTCTTT. This codes for CASYAGVGTEAFF. The variable domain in full, with the rest retrieved from reference TRBV19 and TRBJ1-1, is DGGITQSPKYLFRKEGQNVTLSCEQNLNHDAMYWYRQDPGQGLRLIYYSQIVNDFQKGDIAEGYSVSREKKESFPLTVTSAQKNPTAFYLCASYAGVGTEAFFGQGTRLTVV.

The CDR3 sequence is CASSLGRDARETQYF. CDR3 coding DNA: TGTGCCAGCAGCTTAGGCCGGGATGCACGAGAGACCCAGTACTTC. The rearrangement uses TRBV13 and TRBJ2-5; maybe TRBD2 (5 bases). The germline V gene has CDR1 PRHDT and CDR2 FYEKMQ (reference sequence). V was clipped by 0 bases and J by 4 bases, with 12 bases between them. The CDR3 totals 15 residues.

The chain carries TRBV5-1 and TRBJ2-4; perhaps TRBD2 as D (6 bases). V was clipped by 0 bases and J by 1 base, with 11 bases between them. The CDR3 spans 16 residues. The germline gives CDR1 SGHRS, CDR2 YFSETQ. CDR3: CASSLEAGLAKNIQYF. The CDR3 bases are TGCGCCAGCAGCTTGGAGGCGGGGTTGGCCAAAAACATTCAGTACTTC.

Regarding this clone: Other DNA sequences in the sample encode the same CDR3. The chain employs TRBV4-2 and TRBJ2-1, with unresolved D. The CDR3 has 15 residues. Trimming took off 0 bases at V and 4 bases at J, with 10 bases between the two ends. CDR1 is LGHNA, CDR2 YNFKEQ, per germline. DNA for the CDR3: TGTGCCAGCAGCCAAGATGTACCGGGTTACAATGAGCAGTTCTTC. It translates to CASSQDVPGYNEQFF.

This chain connects TRBV7-3 to TRBJ2-1; TRBD2 might be the D (6 bases). This CDR3 region has 12 residues. Germline CDR1 is SGHTA and CDR2 is FQGTGA. V was clipped by 5 bases and J by 6 bases, with 8 bases between them. The CDR3 is CASSTGGNEQFF. The CDR3 DNA follows: TGTGCCAGCAGCACCGGGGGCAATGAGCAGTTCTTC.

The J gene is TRBJ2-2, the V gene TRBV6-1; 11 nucleotides match TRBD2. The germline V gene has CDR1 MNHNS and CDR2 SASEGT. The length of the CDR3 is 17 residues. The ends lost 2 bases at V and 4 bases at J; junction bases unmatched: 6. CDR3 bases: TGTGCCAGCAGTGAACTCGCACTAGCGGGAGCCACCGGGGAGCTGTTTTTT. This encodes CASSELALAGATGELFF.